The rows below give T cell receptor beta chains drawn from one sample of a study of regulatory T cells in long-lasting Graves disease. TCRdb re-analysed the multiplex PCR reads in MiXCR, keeping a single row per CDR3 protein. The sample includes around 430,000 distinct CDR3 sequences, approximately 22% of them seen just once. The material was peripheral blood mononuclear cells (PBMCs), obtained when the disease was refractory, from a patient treated with antithyroid drugs. The receptors derive from a female donor with Graves disease. CDR3s include the opening cysteine and the closing phenylalanine or tryptophan. The D gene is left open where the match is weak. Clone size is stated in some rows and not others, as once, few, many or a class when expanded.

size	V	J	D	CDR3	DNA
-	TRBV7-2	TRBJ1-2	-	CASSFSGYAGYTF	TGTGCCAGCAGCTTTTCAGGTTATGCAGGCTACACCTTC
-	TRBV7-2	TRBJ1-4	-	CASSFIRGSATNEKLFF	TGTGCCAGCAGCTTTATCCGGGGGTCCGCAACTAATGAAAAACTGTTTTTT
-	TRBV9	TRBJ1-5	-	CASSANGGGNQPQHF	TGTGCCAGCAGCGCCAATGGAGGAGGGAATCAGCCCCAGCATTTT
many	TRBV6-2/TRBV6-3	TRBJ1-5	-	CASSWGSDNQPQHF	TGTGCCAGCAGTTGGGGGAGTGACAATCAGCCCCAGCATTTT
many	TRBV11-2	TRBJ1-6	-	CASSLIGSMGAPLHF	TGTGCCAGCAGCCTAATCGGGTCCATGGGGGCACCCCTCCACTTT
many	TRBV6-5	TRBJ1-1	-	CASSYPAEEGLNTEAFF	TGTGCCAGCAGTTACCCTGCGGAGGAGGGGTTGAACACTGAAGCTTTCTTT
many	TRBV19	TRBJ1-5	-	CASNSASRNQPQHF	TGTGCCAGTAACTCGGCTAGTCGCAATCAGCCCCAGCATTTT
many	TRBV27	TRBJ1-6	-	CASSTMDSPPLHF	TGTGCCAGCAGTACTATGGACAGCCCACCCCTCCACTTT
many	TRBV12-3/TRBV12-4	TRBJ2-7	TRBD2	CASSPGWGGGREQYF	TGTGCCAGCAGTCCGGGTTGGGGGGGAGGGCGCGAGCAGTACTTC
many	TRBV6-1	TRBJ1-5	-	CASSQWQRGDQPQHF	TGTGCCAGCAGTCAATGGCAGCGGGGAGATCAGCCCCAGCATTTT
few	TRBV4-3	TRBJ2-2	-	CASSLGRGASGELFF	TGCGCCAGCAGCCTGGGGAGGGGGGCCTCCGGGGAGCTGTTTTTT
few	TRBV20-1	TRBJ2-5	TRBD1	CSALARGRGETQYF	TGCAGTGCTCTGGCCAGGGGGCGAGGGGAGACCCAGTACTTC
-	TRBV5-1	TRBJ1-1	TRBD1	CASSPDRELGEAFF	TGCGCCAGCAGCCCGGACAGGGAATTAGGTGAAGCTTTCTTT
many	TRBV7-2	TRBJ1-1	-	CASSLEVGREAFF	TGTGCCAGCAGCTTAGAAGTGGGCAGGGAAGCTTTCTTT
-	TRBV5-5	TRBJ2-5	TRBD2	CASSWAGLAGRETQYF	TGTGCCAGCAGCTGGGCGGGTCTAGCGGGCCGGGAGACCCAGTACTTC
few	TRBV19	TRBJ2-5	TRBD2	CASQEVAGGQETQYF	TGTGCCAGTCAGGAGGTAGCGGGGGGGCAAGAGACCCAGTACTTC
-	TRBV19	TRBJ1-5	-	CASSGPHQPQHF	TGTGCCAGTAGTGGACCCCATCAGCCCCAGCATTTT
once	TRBV6-2/TRBV6-3	TRBJ2-2	-	CASTFLGESTNTGELFF	TGTGCCAGCACATTCCTCGGGGAATCTACGAACACCGGGGAGCTGTTTTTT
-	TRBV4-1	TRBJ2-4	TRBD1	CASSQGDRDIQYF	TGCGCCAGCAGCCAAGGGGACAGGGACATTCAGTACTTC
-	TRBV30	TRBJ1-1	-	CAWSVRDRAFF	TGTGCCTGGAGTGTAAGGGACCGGGCTTTCTTT
few	TRBV3-1	TRBJ1-6	-	CASSPVSRGYSPLHF	TGTGCCAGCAGCCCAGTGTCCAGAGGTTATTCACCCCTCCACTTT
-	TRBV19	TRBJ1-1	TRBD1	CASSITGANTEAFF	TGTGCCAGTAGTATAACAGGGGCGAACACTGAAGCTTTCTTT
many	TRBV28	TRBJ1-5	-	CASSLRLGNQPQHF	TGTGCCAGCAGTTTAAGGCTAGGCAATCAGCCCCAGCATTTT
many	TRBV19	TRBJ2-7	-	CASSITSNYEQYF	TGTGCCAGTAGTATAACCTCTAACTACGAGCAGTACTTC
-	TRBV2	TRBJ2-1	TRBD2	CASSQLAAIYNEQFF	TGTGCCAGCAGCCAACTAGCGGCGATCTACAATGAGCAGTTCTTC
-	TRBV12-3/TRBV12-4	TRBJ2-3	TRBD2	CASSRDYRTDTQYF	TGTGCCAGCAGTCGGGACTATCGGACAGATACGCAGTATTTT
few	TRBV7-2	TRBJ2-2	-	CASSFESANTGELFF	TGTGCCAGCAGCTTTGAAAGTGCGAACACCGGGGAGCTGTTTTTT
-	TRBV15	TRBJ1-5	-	CATSRDLAGGGNQPQHF	TGTGCCACCAGCAGAGATCTGGCCGGGGGGGGAAATCAGCCCCAGCATTTT
many	TRBV28	TRBJ1-1	TRBD1	CASSFPQDRGPEAFF	TGTGCCAGCAGTTTCCCCCAGGACAGGGGCCCTGAAGCTTTCTTT
few	TRBV20-1	TRBJ1-3	-	CSASRISGNTIYF	TGCAGTGCTAGCAGAATCTCTGGAAACACCATATATTTT